The 10 T cell receptor beta chains below come from one sample, sequenced in a study of metastatic and nonmetastatic thyroid tumors. Thyroid surgery took place with no prior treatment in any patient. MiXCR reprocessed the PCR reads for TCRdb. This sample has 84,000 or so clones; around 9.2% occur once, and the top ten carry roughly 9%. Sequencing used blood. All receptors come from a female donor with papillary thyroid cancer or a benign thyroid nodule (not recorded which). Some clones in this sample may be carry-over from other donors' samples.

This clone was picked up a small number of times. J is TRBJ2-2 and V is TRBV28; TRBD1 agrees at 12 bases. The ends lost 5 bases at V and 5 bases at J; junction bases unmatched: 6. This CDR3 region has 16 residues. CDR1 is MDHEN and CDR2 is SYDVKM in the germline V gene. In DNA, the CDR3 is TGTGCCAGCAGTCGACAGGGACAGGGGGCAACCGGGGAGCTGTTTTTT. Its translation: CASSRQGQGATGELFF. Based on the CDR3 plus reference TRBV28 and TRBJ2-2, the full variable domain is DVKVTQSSRYLVKRTGEKVFLECVQDMDHENMFWYRQDPGLGLRLIYFSYDVKMKEKGDIPEGYSVSREKKERFSLILESASTNQTSMYLCASSRQGQGATGELFFGEGSRLTVL.

With regard to this clone: A much larger clone lies a single base off, so this may be a read error. The rearrangement links TRBV9 to TRBJ1-2, with D possibly matching TRBD1 (6 bases). The CDR3 runs 14 residues. Trimming removed 2 bases from V and 5 bases from J, with 13 bases in between. Germline V gene sequence: CDR1 SGDLS, CDR2 YYNGEE. CDR3 region: CASSVSGTLYGYTF. CDR3 DNA sequence: TGTGCCAGCAGCGTCTCCGGGACACTTTATGGCTACACCTTC.

This clone has only a few counts. The junction does not match germline at one end; this may be a read error. V gene TRBV2 combines with J gene TRBJ1-2; D remains unclear. This CDR3 is 12 amino acids long. The germline V gene encodes CDR1 SNHLY and CDR2 FYNNEI. The CDR3 sequence: CSSSATRDGYTF. The CDR3 coding sequence is TGTTCCAGCAGTGCGACACGAGATGGCTACACCTTC.

This clone has at least ten counts. The gene calls are TRBV12-3 or TRBV12-4 and TRBJ1-1; D gene ambiguous. V was pared by 6 bases and J by 4 bases, with 12 bases between. The CDR3 sequence is 13 residues long. Written as DNA, the CDR3 is TGTGCCAGCAGGAGCCGGGAAGGCACTGAAGCTTTCTTT. This encodes CASRSREGTEAFF.

This clone was seen repeatedly, ten times or more. The V and J genes are TRBV6-1 and TRBJ1-1, with D uncertain. Germline loops: CDR1 MNHNS, CDR2 SASEGT. The CDR3 is made up of 14 amino acids. V lost 5 bases and J 1 base, leaving 11 bases between the germline ends. The CDR3 DNA is TGTGCCAGCAGTTCCCGGACGGGGAACACTGAAGCTTTCTTT. Translating it yields CASSSRTGNTEAFF.

The rearrangement links TRBV20-1 to TRBJ2-5; 7 bases are shared with TRBD2. The CDR3 loop spans 17 amino acids. The V segment lost 0 bases and the J segment 2 bases; nucleotides outside the gene matches: 12. Germline V lookup: CDR1 DFQATT, CDR2 SNEGSKA (reference sequence). The CDR3 sequence is CSARDSQRGSLQETQYF. Here the CDR3 DNA reads TGCAGTGCTAGAGATAGCCAGCGGGGATCCCTTCAAGAGACCCAGTACTTC.

This clone was seen at least ten times. The chain carries TRBV20-1 and TRBJ1-1; D is possibly TRBD1 (6 bases). Germline-derived CDR1 and CDR2 are DFQATT and SNEGSKA (reference sequence). Trimming left V 1 base short and J 3 bases short, with 15 bases between. This CDR3 region has 15 residues. The DNA of the CDR3 is TGCAGTGCTAGAGTCTTTGGGGGCGCGGACACTGAAGCTTTCTTT. Protein product: CSARVFGGADTEAFF.

This clone was observed at least ten times. The chain joins TRBV6-2 or TRBV6-3 to TRBJ2-3; 10 bases fit TRBD2. The CDR3 runs to 15 residues. With V trimmed by 6 bases and J by 4 bases, 7 bases remained unmatched. Germline V gene data show CDR1 as MNHEY and CDR2 as SVGEGT. This chain's CDR3 is CASSQAGGPSDTQYF. CDR3 in DNA: TGTGCCAGCAGCCAAGCGGGGGGGCCCTCAGATACGCAGTATTTT.

This rearrangement joins TRBV29-1 to TRBJ2-7; 8 nucleotides match TRBD1. The CDR3 is made up of 14 amino acids. The germline gives CDR1 SQVTM, CDR2 ANQGSEA. J lost 7 bases, V lost 3 bases, and 11 bases had no gene match. The CDR3 DNA reads as TGCAGCGTTGACGGACGACAGGGGAGAGGGGAGCAGTACTTC. Amino acid sequence: CSVDGRQGRGEQYF.

This clone was detected ten times or more. The chain joins TRBV29-1 to TRBJ2-4, with 7 bases lining up with TRBD1. The CDR3 contains 12 residues. J lost 7 bases, V lost 6 bases, and 6 bases had no gene match. The germline gives CDR1 SQVTM, CDR2 ANQGSEA. CDR3 amino acids: CSVKTGSNIQYF. The CDR3 nucleotides are TGCAGCGTGAAGACAGGGTCTAACATTCAGTACTTC.